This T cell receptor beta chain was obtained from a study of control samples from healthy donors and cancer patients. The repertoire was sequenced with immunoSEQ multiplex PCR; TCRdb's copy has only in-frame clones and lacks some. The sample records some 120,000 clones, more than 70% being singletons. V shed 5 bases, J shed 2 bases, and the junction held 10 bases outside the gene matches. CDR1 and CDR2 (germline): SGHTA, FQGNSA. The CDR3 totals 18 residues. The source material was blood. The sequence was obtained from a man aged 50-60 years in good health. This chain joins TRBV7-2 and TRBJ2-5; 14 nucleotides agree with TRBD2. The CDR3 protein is CASSPAKGTSGGQETQYF. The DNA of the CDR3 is TGTGCCAGCAGCCCTGCCAAGGGGACTAGCGGGGGTCAAGAGACCCAGTACTTC. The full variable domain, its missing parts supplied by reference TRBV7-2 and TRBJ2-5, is GAGVSQSPSNKVTEKGKDVELRCDPISGHTALYWYRQSLGQGLEFLIYFQGNSAPDKSGLPSDRFSAERTGGSVSTLTIQRTQQEDSAVYLCASSPAKGTSGGQETQYFGPGTRLLVL.